The T cell receptor (beta chain) described here comes from a study of beta chain features in type 1 diabetes. Findings and limits, study-wide: In type 1 diabetes patients, VDJ junctions had fewer insertions; deletions at these junctions were more frequent.

Expressed TCRB transcripts got sequenced, as all isolated RNA was reverse transcribed. The average read count of naive, central memory and regulatory T cell samples was several million. Profiling relied on immunoSEQ multiplex PCR, and the TCRdb table lists in-frame clones only, not all of them. Found here are approximately 400,000 clones, less than 15% of them singletons; the top ten hold more than 0.015%. Concerning this clone itself: The target antigen is unknown.

Post-sort purity exceeded 98% for all sorted populations. V gave up 6 bases and J gave up 9 bases; unmatched junction bases: 4. This CDR3 comprises 12 residues. CDR1 is MDHEN and CDR2 is SYDVKM in the germline V gene. The chain recombines TRBV28 with TRBJ2-1; 8 nucleotides match TRBD2. The sequencing sample was made of naive CD4+ T cells from blood. The TCR comes from a young woman in good health. Written as DNA, the CDR3 is TGTGCCAGCAGACGCCGGGAGGGTGAGCAGTTCTTC. Protein: CASRRREGEQFF.